The 21 T cell receptor beta chains presented below share a single source sample, sequenced in a study of blood T cell repertoires in COVID-19. Sequenced by immunoSEQ multiplex PCR; TCRdb stores in-frame clones only, minus some. The table records about 53,000 clones, about nine tenths of them present only once. Sequences were obtained from peripheral blood. The source is an elderly man with acute or convalescent COVID-19.

The chain uses TRBV4-3 and TRBJ2-1; 12 bases map to TRBD2. CDR3 length: 15 residues. The junction had 11 bases not matched to a gene; V was cut back by 1 base and J by 16 bases. Germline V gene lookup returns CDR1 LGHNA and CDR2 YSLEER. In DNA form, the CDR3 reads TGCGCCAGCAGCCAAGGGCTAGCGGGGGGGCCTCGAGTATTCTTC. This codes for CASSQGLAGGPRVFF.

The V call is TRBV6-5, the J call TRBJ1-5; D might be TRBD1 (6 bases). Trimming pared 3 bases from V and 7 bases from J, leaving 16 bases between. The CDR3 consists of 15 residues. Germline values: CDR1 MNHEY, CDR2 SVGAGI. The CDR3 here is CASSYQQGPGQPQHF. The CDR3 DNA is TGTGCCAGCAGTTATCAACAGGGTCCGGGGCAGCCCCAGCATTTT.

The chain recombines TRBV3-1 (or the pseudogene TRBV3-2) with TRBJ2-3; 10 bases line up with TRBD2. Germline lookup yields CDR1 LGHDT and CDR2 YNNKEL (reference sequence). Trimming at V came to 6 bases and at J to 6 bases, leaving 9 bases not matched to a gene. The CDR3 totals 15 residues. CDR3 loop: CASSPKRGGRDTQYF. The CDR3 nucleotides read TGTGCCAGCAGTCCAAAGCGGGGGGGCCGGGATACGCAGTATTTT.

V and J are TRBV29-1 and TRBJ2-5; no firm D call. Trimming took off 7 bases at V and 5 bases at J, with 11 bases between the two ends. CDR1 is SQVTM and CDR2 is ANQGSEA in the germline V gene. The CDR3 runs 11 residues. CDR3 protein: CSAKPQETQYF. CDR3 nucleotide sequence: TGCAGCGCCAAACCACAGGAGACCCAGTACTTC.

The gene calls are TRBV2 and TRBJ1-1, with D possibly matching TRBD1 (5 bases). Germline CDR1 and CDR2: SNHLY and FYNNEI. V lost 6 bases and J 7 bases, leaving 12 bases between the germline ends. The CDR3 extends over 12 amino acids. CDR3 nucleotides: TGTGCCAGCAGATCGACAGAAGTTGAAGCTTTCTTT. This encodes CASRSTEVEAFF.

The chain joins TRBV19 to TRBJ1-3; a possible D gene is TRBD1 (5 bases). The V end was cut by 8 bases, the J end by 1 base, with 15 bases between. Germline loops: CDR1 LNHDA, CDR2 SQIVND (reference sequence). The CDR3 length is 15 residues. The CDR3 region is CASQQAFGSGNTIYF. CDR3 bases: TGTGCCAGTCAACAGGCTTTCGGTTCTGGAAACACCATATATTTT.

The rearrangement uses TRBV6-2 or TRBV6-3 and TRBJ1-2; a weak D match, TRBD1 (5 bases). The CDR3 extends over 15 amino acids. The V gene lost 4 bases and the J gene lost 13 bases, with 25 bases spanning the gap. Germline V lookup: CDR1 MNHEY, CDR2 SVGEGT. CDR3 coding DNA: TGTGCCAGCAGTTCCCGACAGCCGACATTTTCCGTCTCCACCTTC. Translated: CASSSRQPTFSVSTF.

This rearrangement joins TRBV2 to TRBJ2-5; 11 bases fit TRBD2. V shed 6 bases, J shed 1 base, and the junction held 4 bases outside the gene matches. Germline CDR1 SNHLY, CDR2 FYNNEI. The CDR3 totals 15 residues. The CDR3 DNA reads as TGTGCCAGCAGCCTAGCGGGGGGAATCCAAGAGACCCAGTACTTC. This encodes CASSLAGGIQETQYF.

The chain employs TRBV19 and TRBJ2-3; 8 nucleotides agree with TRBD2. CDR1 is LNHDA and CDR2 is SQIVND in the germline V gene (reference sequence). The V gene end was trimmed by 3 bases and the J gene end by 4 bases; junction bases not matched to a gene: 6. This CDR3 is 15 amino acids long. CDR3 nucleotides: TGTGCCAGTAGTATGATTAGCGGGGTCTCAGATACGCAGTATTTT. Its translation: CASSMISGVSDTQYF.

The V call is TRBV6-6, the J call TRBJ2-1; TRBD2 matches at 8 bases. In germline, CDR1 is MNHNY, CDR2 SVGAGI (reference sequence). V lost 0 bases, J lost 3 bases, and 4 bases stayed unmatched. The CDR3 extends over 16 amino acids. This CDR3 is CASSYSNSGVYNEQFF. CDR3 nucleotides: TGTGCCAGCAGTTACTCAAATAGCGGGGTCTACAATGAGCAGTTCTTC.

V and J are TRBV5-1 and TRBJ2-7, with 7 bases that match TRBD1. The J segment lost 7 bases and the V segment lost 0 bases, leaving 7 bases of the junction unmatched. Germline V gives CDR1 SGHRS, CDR2 YFSETQ. The CDR3 loop spans 14 amino acids. CDR3 sequence: CASSLGGGLQEQYF. CDR3 coding DNA: TGCGCCAGCAGCTTGGGAGGGGGCCTCCAGGAGCAGTACTTC.

The count of this clone is one. The chain carries TRBV14 and TRBJ1-1; tentatively, D is TRBD1 (5 bases). Deletions cut 0 bases from V and 5 bases from J, with 10 bases between. Germline V CDR1 and CDR2: SGHDN, FVKESK. This CDR3 spans 14 amino acids. DNA for the CDR3: TGTGCCAGCAGCCAAGAGACAGCGGGGACTGAAGCTTTCTTT. Translated: CASSQETAGTEAFF.

The V and J genes are TRBV7-9 and TRBJ2-7; 8 bases fit TRBD2. Germline values: CDR1 SEHNR, CDR2 FQNEAQ (reference sequence). The CDR3 covers 16 residues. Germline trimming cut 5 bases from V and 0 bases from J; bases unmatched to any gene: 9. The CDR3 nucleotides are TGTGCCAGCAGCGACCCGGGGGGGGACTTCTCCTACGAGCAGTACTTC. Its protein product is CASSDPGGDFSYEQYF.

V is TRBV18 and J is TRBJ2-1, with 13 bases matching TRBD2. Germline values: CDR1 KGHSH, CDR2 LQKENI. Trimming cost V 4 bases and J 7 bases; bases outside gene matches: 19. This CDR3 comprises 20 residues. The CDR3 sequence: CASSQNSGLAGRPQWNEQFF. CDR3 sequence (DNA): TGTGCCAGCTCACAAAACTCGGGACTAGCGGGGCGACCTCAGTGGAATGAGCAGTTCTTC.

The chain joins TRBV18 to TRBJ2-7; D perhaps matches TRBD2 (5 bases). In germline, CDR1 is KGHSH, CDR2 LQKENI. There are 12 residues in the CDR3. The germline V and J ends were trimmed by 3 bases and 13 bases, with 16 bases remaining between them. CDR3 in amino acids: CASSPEERVLYF. The CDR3 nucleotides read TGTGCCAGCTCACCGGAGGAAAGGGTCCTTTACTTC.

In the case of this clone: At one end the junction does not follow the germline gene, possibly because of a read error. V gene TRBV7-7 combines with J gene TRBJ2-5; the match to TRBD2 covers 8 bases. CDR1 and CDR2 (germline): SSHAT, FNYEAQ (reference sequence). This CDR3 is 16 amino acids long. The CDR3 DNA reads as TGTGCTAGCAGCTTCTCCCGGGGGGGGACCCAAGAGACCCAGTACTTC. It translates to CASSFSRGGTQETQYF.

The V gene is TRBV6-5, the J gene TRBJ1-2; D is ambiguous. CDR1 and CDR2 (germline): MNHEY, SVGAGI. The CDR3 is made up of 13 amino acids. The V end was cut by 2 bases, the J end by 8 bases, with 12 bases between. The CDR3 DNA reads as TGTGCCAGCAGTTACATTCGGGGTGGCGGCTACACCTTC. Its translation: CASSYIRGGGYTF.

The V gene is TRBV3-1 (or the pseudogene TRBV3-2), the J gene TRBJ2-5, with 8 bases identical to TRBD2. J was trimmed by 3 bases and V by 6 bases; bases with no gene match: 9. This CDR3 has 15 amino acids. From germline, CDR1 is LGHDT and CDR2 YNNKEL (reference sequence). In DNA, the CDR3 is TGTGCCAGCAGTTCCTCCGGCGGGGGGAAAGAGACCCAGTACTTC. It encodes CASSSSGGGKETQYF.

V is TRBV5-1 and J is TRBJ1-5; D not certain. The germline V and J ends were trimmed by 1 base and 2 bases, with 4 bases remaining between them. CDR3 length: 13 residues. Germline loops: CDR1 SGHRS, CDR2 YFSETQ. For the CDR3, the DNA is TGCGCCAGCAGCTTGTCGGGCAATCAGCCCCAGCATTTT. Translating gives CASSLSGNQPQHF. The full variable domain, with the rest looked up from reference TRBV5-1 and TRBJ1-5, is KAGVTQTPRYLIKTRGQQVTLSCSPISGHRSVSWYQQTPGQGLQFLFEYFSETQRNKGNFPGRFSGRQFSNSRSEMNVSTLELGDSALYLCASSLSGNQPQHFGDGTRLSIL.

The rearrangement joins TRBV5-8 to TRBJ2-3; TRBD1 matches at 9 bases. This CDR3 comprises 14 residues. In germline, CDR1 is SGHTS, CDR2 YDEGEE. Trimming took 0 bases from V and 5 from J; bases not matched to a gene: 1. CDR3 region: CASSLVTGGDTQYF. The CDR3 region has the DNA TGTGCCAGCAGCTTGGTGACAGGGGGAGATACGCAGTATTTT.

The chain has TRBV7-6 and TRBJ1-6; 7 bases map to TRBD1. The CDR3 contains 16 residues. V was clipped by 5 bases and J by 7 bases; unmatched bases: 11. Germline V gives CDR1 SGHVS, CDR2 FNYEAQ. CDR3 amino acids: CASSRIPDRVNSPLHF. In DNA, the CDR3 is TGTGCCAGCAGCCGAATCCCAGACAGGGTGAATTCACCCCTCCACTTT.